Following are 2 T cell receptor beta chains from one sample sequenced in a study of cytotoxic CD8 clonotypes in ibrutinib-treated CLL. Profiled with immunoSEQ multiplex PCR; TCRdb holds only in-frame clones, not every one. Counted here are 250,000 to 350,000 clones, roughly 76% occurring once; the ten biggest clones make up about 5.7%. Specimen: PBMCs, collected at disease progression, from a patient treated with ibrutinib. These TCRs come from a human donor with chronic lymphocytic leukemia.

This chain uses TRBV6-5 with TRBJ2-7; either TRBD1 or TRBD2 may supply D (6 bases each). V shed 0 bases and J shed 4 bases, with 10 bases lying between them. The CDR3 loop spans 14 amino acids. The germline gives CDR1 MNHEY, CDR2 SVGAGI. CDR3 in amino acids: CASSYSQGRYEQYF. The CDR3 DNA reads as TGTGCCAGCAGTTACTCGCAGGGGAGGTACGAGCAGTACTTC.

The rearrangement joins TRBV5-1 to TRBJ2-2; unclear D gene. Trimming stripped 4 bases from V and 6 bases from J, with 22 bases between. The V gene's germline CDR1 is SGHRS and CDR2 YFSETQ. The CDR3 length is 17 residues. CDR3 sequence: CASSRRPWILLPGELFF. In DNA, the CDR3 is TGCGCCAGCAGCCGCAGGCCTTGGATTCTACTGCCCGGGGAGCTGTTTTTT. Using reference TRBV5-1 and TRBJ2-2 for the parts outside the CDR3, the full variable domain is KAGVTQTPRYLIKTRGQQVTLSCSPISGHRSVSWYQQTPGQGLQFLFEYFSETQRNKGNFPGRFSGRQFSNSRSEMNVSTLELGDSALYLCASSRRPWILLPGELFFGEGSRLTVL.